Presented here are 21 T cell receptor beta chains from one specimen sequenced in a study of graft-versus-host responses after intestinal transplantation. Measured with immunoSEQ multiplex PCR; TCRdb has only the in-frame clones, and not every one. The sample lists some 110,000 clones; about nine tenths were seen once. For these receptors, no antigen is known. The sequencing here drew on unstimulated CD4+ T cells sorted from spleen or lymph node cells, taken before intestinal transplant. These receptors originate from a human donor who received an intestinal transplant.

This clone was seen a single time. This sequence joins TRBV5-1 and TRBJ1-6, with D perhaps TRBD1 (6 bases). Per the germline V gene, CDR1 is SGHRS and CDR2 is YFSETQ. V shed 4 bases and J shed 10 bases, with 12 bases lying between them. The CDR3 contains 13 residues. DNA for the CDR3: TGCGCCAGCAGCAGGACAGAACACTCACCCCTCCACTTT. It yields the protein CASSRTEHSPLHF.

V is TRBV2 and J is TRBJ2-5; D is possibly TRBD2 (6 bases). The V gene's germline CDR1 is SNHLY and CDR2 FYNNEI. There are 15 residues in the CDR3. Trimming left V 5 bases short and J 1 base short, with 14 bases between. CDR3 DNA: TGTGCCAGCAGTTCAGTACCTAGCGCCCAAGAGACCCAGTACTTC. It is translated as CASSSVPSAQETQYF. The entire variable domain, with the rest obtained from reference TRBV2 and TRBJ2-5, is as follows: EPEVTQTPSHQVTQMGQEVILRCVPISNHLYFYWYRQILGQKVEFLVSFYNNEISEKSEIFDDQFSVERPDGSNFTLKIRSTKLEDSAMYFCASSSVPSAQETQYFGPGTRLLVL.

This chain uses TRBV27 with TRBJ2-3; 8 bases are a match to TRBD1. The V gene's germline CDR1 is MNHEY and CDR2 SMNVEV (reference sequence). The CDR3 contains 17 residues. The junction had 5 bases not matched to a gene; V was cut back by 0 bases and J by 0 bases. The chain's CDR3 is CASSLSGDRSSTDTQYF. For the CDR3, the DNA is TGTGCCAGCAGTTTATCGGGGGACAGGTCTAGCACAGATACGCAGTATTTT.

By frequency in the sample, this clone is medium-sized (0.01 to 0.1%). Written as DNA, the CDR3 is TGTGCCAGCACGGAACTTGACAGGGACACCTACGAGCAGTACTTC. Encoded protein: CASTELDRDTYEQYF. The chain employs TRBV6-5 and TRBJ2-7; 7 positions agree with TRBD1. CDR3 length equals 15 residues. Looked up from germline, CDR1 is MNHEY and CDR2 is SVGAGI. J gave up 2 bases and V 7 bases, and 11 bases lay outside the gene matches.

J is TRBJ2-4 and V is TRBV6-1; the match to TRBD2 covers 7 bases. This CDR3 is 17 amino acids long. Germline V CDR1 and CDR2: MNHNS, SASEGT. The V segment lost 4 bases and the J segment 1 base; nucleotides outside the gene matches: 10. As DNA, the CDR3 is TGTGCCAGCAGTGGGGGGGGTGGGGTGTGGGCCAAAAACATTCAGTACTTC. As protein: CASSGGGGVWAKNIQYF.

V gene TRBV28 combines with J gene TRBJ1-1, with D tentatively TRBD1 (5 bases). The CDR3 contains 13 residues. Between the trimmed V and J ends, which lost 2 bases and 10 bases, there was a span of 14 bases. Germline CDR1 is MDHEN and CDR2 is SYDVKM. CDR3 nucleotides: TGTGCCAGCAGTTTAGGGGAACCTAGGGGAGCTTTCTTT. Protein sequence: CASSLGEPRGAFF.

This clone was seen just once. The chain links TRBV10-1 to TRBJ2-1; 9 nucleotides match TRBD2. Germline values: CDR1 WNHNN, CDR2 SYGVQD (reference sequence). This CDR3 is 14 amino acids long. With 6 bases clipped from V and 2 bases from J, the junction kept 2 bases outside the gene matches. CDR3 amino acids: CASSPSGTYNEQFF. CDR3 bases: TGCGCCAGCAGCCCTAGCGGGACCTACAATGAGCAGTTCTTC.

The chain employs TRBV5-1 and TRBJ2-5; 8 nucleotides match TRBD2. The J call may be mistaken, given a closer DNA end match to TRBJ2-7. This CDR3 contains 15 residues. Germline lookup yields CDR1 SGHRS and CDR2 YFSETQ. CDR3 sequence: CASSLVPREGSEQYF. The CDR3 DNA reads TGCGCCAGCAGCTTGGTCCCCCGGGAGGGGAGCGAGCAGTACTTC.

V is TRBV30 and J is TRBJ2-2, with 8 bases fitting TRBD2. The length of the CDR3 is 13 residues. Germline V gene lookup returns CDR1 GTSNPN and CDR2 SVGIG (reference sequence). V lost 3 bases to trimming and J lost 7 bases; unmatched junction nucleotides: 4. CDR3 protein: CAWSGRGGGELFF. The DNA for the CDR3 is TGTGCCTGGAGCGGGAGGGGTGGCGGGGAGCTGTTTTTT.

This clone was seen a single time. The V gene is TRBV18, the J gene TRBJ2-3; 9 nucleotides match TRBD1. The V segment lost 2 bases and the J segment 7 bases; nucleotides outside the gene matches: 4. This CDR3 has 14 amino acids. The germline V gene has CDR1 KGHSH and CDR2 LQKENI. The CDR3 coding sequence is TGTGCCAGCTCACCAGGGGACAGGGAATATACGCAGTATTTT. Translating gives CASSPGDREYTQYF.

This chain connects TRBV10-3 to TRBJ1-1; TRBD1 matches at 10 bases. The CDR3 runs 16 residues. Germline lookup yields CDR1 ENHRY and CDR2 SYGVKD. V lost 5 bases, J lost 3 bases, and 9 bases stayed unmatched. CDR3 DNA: TGTGCCATCAGTCCTGTCCCGGGACAGGGGTACACTGAAGCTTTCTTT. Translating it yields CAISPVPGQGYTEAFF.

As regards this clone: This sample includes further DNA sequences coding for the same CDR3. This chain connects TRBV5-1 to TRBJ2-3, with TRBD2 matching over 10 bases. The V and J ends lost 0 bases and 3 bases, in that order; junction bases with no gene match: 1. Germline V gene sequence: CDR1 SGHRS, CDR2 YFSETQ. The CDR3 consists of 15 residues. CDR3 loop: CASSLVAGGTDTQYF. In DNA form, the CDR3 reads TGCGCCAGCAGCTTGGTAGCGGGAGGAACAGATACGCAGTATTTT.

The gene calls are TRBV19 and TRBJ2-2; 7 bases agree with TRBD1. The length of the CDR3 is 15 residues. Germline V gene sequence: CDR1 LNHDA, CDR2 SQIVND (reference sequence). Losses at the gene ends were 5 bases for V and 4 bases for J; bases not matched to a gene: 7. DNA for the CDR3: TGTGCCAGTAGTTTGACAGGGTGGAGCACCGGGGAGCTGTTTTTT. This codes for CASSLTGWSTGELFF.

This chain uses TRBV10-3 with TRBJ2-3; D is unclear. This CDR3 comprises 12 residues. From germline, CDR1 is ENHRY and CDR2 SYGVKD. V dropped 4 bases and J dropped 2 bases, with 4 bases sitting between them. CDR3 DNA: TGTGCCATCAGTGCAATCACAGATACGCAGTATTTT. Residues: CAISAITDTQYF.

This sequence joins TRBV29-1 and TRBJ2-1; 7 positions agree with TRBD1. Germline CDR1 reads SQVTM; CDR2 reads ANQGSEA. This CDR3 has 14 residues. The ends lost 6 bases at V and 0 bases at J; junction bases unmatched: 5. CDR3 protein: CSVRQGSSYNEQFF. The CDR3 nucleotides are TGCAGCGTCCGACAGGGCAGCTCCTACAATGAGCAGTTCTTC.

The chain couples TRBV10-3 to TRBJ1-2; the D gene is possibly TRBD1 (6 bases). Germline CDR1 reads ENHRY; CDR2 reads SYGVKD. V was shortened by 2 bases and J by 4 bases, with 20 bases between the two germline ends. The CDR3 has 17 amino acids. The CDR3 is CAISEPKQGQLFYGYTF. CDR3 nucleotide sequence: TGTGCCATCAGTGAGCCGAAACAAGGACAGCTATTCTATGGCTACACCTTC.

CDR3 sequence: CASSYGRVGYEQYF. Here the CDR3 DNA reads TGTGCCAGCAGTTACGGGAGGGTAGGGTACGAGCAGTACTTC. The V call is TRBV6-6, the J call TRBJ2-7; 7 bases align to TRBD2. CDR1 and CDR2 (germline): MNHNY, SVGAGI (reference sequence). This CDR3 spans 14 amino acids. The junction had 5 bases not matched to a gene; V was cut back by 2 bases and J by 4 bases.

CDR3 sequence: CASSIRAGPWAGELFF. In DNA form, the CDR3 reads TGTGCCAGCAGCATAAGAGCGGGACCCTGGGCCGGGGAGCTGTTTTTT. The chain links TRBV21-1 to TRBJ2-2; the table names TRBD2, a call not compared with the DNA. TRBV21-1 is deemed a pseudogene. The CDR3 has 16 residues.

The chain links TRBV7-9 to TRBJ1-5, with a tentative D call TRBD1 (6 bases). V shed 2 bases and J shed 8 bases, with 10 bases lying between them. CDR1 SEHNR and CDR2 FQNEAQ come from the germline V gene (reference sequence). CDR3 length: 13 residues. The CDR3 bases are TGTGCCAGCAGCTTAAAGGGGGGGGAGCCCCAGCATTTT. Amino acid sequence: CASSLKGGEPQHF. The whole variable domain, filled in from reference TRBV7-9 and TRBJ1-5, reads DTGVSQNPRHKITKRGQNVTFRCDPISEHNRLYWYRQTLGQGPEFLTYFQNEAQLEKSRLLSDRFSAERPKGSFSTLEIQRTEQGDSAMYLCASSLKGGEPQHFGDGTRLSIL.

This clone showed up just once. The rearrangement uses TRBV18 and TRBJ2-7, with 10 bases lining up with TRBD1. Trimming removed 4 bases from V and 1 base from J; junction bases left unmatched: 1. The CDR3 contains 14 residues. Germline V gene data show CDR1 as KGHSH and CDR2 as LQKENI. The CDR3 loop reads CASSRDRGSYEQYF. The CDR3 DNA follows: TGTGCCAGCTCACGGGACAGGGGTTCCTACGAGCAGTACTTC.

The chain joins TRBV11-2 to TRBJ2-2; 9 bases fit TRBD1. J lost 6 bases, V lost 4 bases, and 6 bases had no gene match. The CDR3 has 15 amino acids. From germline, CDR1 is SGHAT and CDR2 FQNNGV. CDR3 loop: CASSSTGGRSGELFF. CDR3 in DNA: TGTGCCAGCAGCTCAACAGGGGGCCGGTCCGGGGAGCTGTTTTTT.